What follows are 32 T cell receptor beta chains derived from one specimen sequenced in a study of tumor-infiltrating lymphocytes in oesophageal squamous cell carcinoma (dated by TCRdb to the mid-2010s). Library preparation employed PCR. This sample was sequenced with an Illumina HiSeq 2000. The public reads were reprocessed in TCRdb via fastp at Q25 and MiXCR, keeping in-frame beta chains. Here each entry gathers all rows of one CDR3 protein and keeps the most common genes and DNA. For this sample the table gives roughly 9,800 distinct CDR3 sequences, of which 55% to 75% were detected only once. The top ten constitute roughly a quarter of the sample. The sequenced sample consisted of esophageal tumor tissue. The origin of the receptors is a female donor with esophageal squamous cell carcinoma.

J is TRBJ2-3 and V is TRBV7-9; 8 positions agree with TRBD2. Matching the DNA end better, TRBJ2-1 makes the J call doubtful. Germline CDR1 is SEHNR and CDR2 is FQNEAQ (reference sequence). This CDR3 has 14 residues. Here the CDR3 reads CASSPRTSLNEQFF. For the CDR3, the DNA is TGTGCCAGCAGCCCCAGGACTAGCTTGAATGAGCAGTTCTTC.

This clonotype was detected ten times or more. DNA for the CDR3: TGTGCCAGCAGTCCATATATTCGGACAGGGATGATGAACACTGAAGCTTTCTTT. It translates to CASSPYIRTGMMNTEAFF. The chain combines TRBV27 with TRBJ1-1; 8 bases map to TRBD1. The length of the CDR3 is 18 residues. With 5 bases clipped from V and 0 bases from J, the junction kept 14 bases outside the gene matches. Germline V lookup: CDR1 MNHEY, CDR2 SMNVEV (reference sequence).

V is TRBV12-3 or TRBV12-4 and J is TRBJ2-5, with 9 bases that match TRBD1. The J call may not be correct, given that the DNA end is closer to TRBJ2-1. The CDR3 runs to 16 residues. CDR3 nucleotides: TGTGCCAGCAGTTGGGACAGGGCCGGAATTCAAGAGACCCAGTTCTTC. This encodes CASSWDRAGIQETQFF.

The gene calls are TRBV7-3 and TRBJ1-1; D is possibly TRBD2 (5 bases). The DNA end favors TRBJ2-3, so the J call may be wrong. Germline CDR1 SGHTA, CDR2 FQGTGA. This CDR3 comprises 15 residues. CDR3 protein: CASSLTSDTTDTQYF. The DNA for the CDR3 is TGTGCCAGCAGCTTAACTAGCGACACCACAGATACGCAGTATTTT.

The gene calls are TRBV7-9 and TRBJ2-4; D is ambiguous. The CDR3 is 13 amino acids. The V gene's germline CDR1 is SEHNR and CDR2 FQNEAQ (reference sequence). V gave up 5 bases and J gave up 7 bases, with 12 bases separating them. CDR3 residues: CASSPPGWNIQYF. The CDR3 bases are TGTGCCAGCAGCCCCCCTGGGTGGAACATTCAGTACTTC.

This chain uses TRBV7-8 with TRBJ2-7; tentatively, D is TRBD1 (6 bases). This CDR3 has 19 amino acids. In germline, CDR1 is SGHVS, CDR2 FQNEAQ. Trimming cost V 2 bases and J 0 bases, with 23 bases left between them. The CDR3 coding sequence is TGTGCCAGCAGCTTATCCCAGGCGGGTCGGGACATGAGCTCCTACGAGCAGTACTTC. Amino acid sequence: CASSLSQAGRDMSSYEQYF. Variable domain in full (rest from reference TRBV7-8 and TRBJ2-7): GAGVSQSPRYKVAKRGQDVALRCDPISGHVSLFWYQQALGQGPEFLTYFQNEAQLDKSGLPSDRFFAERPEGSVSTLKIQRTQQEDSAVYLCASSLSQAGRDMSSYEQYFGPGTRLTVT.

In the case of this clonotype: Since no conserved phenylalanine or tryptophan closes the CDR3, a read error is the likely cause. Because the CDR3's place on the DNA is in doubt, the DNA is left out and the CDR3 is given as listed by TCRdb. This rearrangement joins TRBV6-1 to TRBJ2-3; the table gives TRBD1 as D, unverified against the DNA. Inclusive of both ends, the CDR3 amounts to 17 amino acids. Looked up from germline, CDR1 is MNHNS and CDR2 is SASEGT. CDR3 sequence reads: CASSLLSGTHYEQYFGP.

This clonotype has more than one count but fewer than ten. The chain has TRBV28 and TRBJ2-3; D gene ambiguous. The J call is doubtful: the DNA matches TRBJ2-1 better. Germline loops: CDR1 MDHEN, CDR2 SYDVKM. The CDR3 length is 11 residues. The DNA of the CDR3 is TGTGCCAGCAGTTTCCAGGCCGGGCAGTTCTTC. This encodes CASSFQAGQFF.

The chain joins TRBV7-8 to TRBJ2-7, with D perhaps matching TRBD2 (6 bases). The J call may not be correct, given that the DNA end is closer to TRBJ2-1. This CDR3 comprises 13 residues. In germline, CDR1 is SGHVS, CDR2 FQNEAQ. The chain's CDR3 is CASSSREESEQFF. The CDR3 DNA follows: TGTGCCAGCAGCAGCAGGGAGGAAAGCGAGCAGTTCTTC.

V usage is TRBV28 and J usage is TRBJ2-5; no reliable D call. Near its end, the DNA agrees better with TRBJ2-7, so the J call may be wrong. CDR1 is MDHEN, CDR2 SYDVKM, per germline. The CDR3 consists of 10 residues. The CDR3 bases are TGTGCCAGCAGCGGTTACGAGCAGTACTTC. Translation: CASSGYEQYF.

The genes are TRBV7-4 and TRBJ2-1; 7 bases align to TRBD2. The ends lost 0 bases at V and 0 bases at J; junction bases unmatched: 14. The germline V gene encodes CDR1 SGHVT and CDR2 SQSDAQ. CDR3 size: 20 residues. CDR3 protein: CASSLAHGGGDRSSYNEQFF. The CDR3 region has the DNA TGTGCCAGCAGCTTAGCGCATGGGGGGGGAGACAGAAGCTCCTACAATGAGCAGTTCTTC.

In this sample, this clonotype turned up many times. The CDR3 region is CASSMQGEGTEAFF. The CDR3 DNA reads as TGCGCCAGCAGCATGCAGGGGGAGGGCACTGAAGCTTTCTTT. The chain carries TRBV5-1 and TRBJ1-1; 7 bases map to TRBD1. Germline-derived CDR1 and CDR2 are SGHRS and YFSETQ. CDR3 size: 14 residues. Trimming cost V 4 bases and J 4 bases; bases outside gene matches: 7.

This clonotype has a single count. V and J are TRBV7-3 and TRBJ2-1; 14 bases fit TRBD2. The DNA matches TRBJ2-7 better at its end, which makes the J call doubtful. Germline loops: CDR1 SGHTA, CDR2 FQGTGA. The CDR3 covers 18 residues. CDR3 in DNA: TGTGCCAGCAGCAACGCTTGGGGGACTAGCGGGAGTCACAATGAGCAGTACTTC. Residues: CASSNAWGTSGSHNEQYF.

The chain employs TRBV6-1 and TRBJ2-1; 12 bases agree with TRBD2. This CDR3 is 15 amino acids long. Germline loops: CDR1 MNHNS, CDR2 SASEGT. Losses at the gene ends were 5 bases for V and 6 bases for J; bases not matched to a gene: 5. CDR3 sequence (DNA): TGTGCCAGCAGTCGCCCTAGCGGGAGGGCCAATGAGCAGTTCTTC. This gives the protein CASSRPSGRANEQFF.

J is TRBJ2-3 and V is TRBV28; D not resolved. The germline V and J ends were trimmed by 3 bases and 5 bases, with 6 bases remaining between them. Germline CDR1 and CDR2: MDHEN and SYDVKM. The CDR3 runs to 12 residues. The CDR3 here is CASSFPGDTQYF. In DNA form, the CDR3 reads TGTGCCAGCAGTTTTCCGGGAGATACGCAGTATTTT.

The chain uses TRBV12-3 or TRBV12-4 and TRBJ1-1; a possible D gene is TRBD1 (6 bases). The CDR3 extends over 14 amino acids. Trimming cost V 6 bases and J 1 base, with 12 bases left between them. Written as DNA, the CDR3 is TGTGCCAGCAGCACGGGACACTCGAACACTGAAGCTTTCTTT. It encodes CASSTGHSNTEAFF.

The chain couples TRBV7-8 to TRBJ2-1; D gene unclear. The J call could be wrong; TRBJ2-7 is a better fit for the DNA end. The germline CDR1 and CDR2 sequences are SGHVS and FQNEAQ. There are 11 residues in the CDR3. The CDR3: CASSPDYEQYF. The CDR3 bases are TGTGCCAGCAGCCCTGACTACGAGCAGTACTTC.

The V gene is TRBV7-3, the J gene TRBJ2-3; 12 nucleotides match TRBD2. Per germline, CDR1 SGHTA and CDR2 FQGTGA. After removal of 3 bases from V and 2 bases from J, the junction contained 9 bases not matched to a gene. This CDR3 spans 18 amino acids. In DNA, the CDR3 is TGTGCCAGCAGCTTGCTAGCGGGAGGGCCAGACCTCACAGATACGCAGTATTTT. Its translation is CASSLLAGGPDLTDTQYF.

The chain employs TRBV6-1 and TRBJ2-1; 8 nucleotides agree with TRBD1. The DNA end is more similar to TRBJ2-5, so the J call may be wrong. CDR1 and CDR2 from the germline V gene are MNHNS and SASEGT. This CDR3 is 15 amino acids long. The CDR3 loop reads CASSEGTGPQETQYF. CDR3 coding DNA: TGTGCCAGCAGTGAAGGGACAGGGCCCCAAGAGACCCAGTACTTC.

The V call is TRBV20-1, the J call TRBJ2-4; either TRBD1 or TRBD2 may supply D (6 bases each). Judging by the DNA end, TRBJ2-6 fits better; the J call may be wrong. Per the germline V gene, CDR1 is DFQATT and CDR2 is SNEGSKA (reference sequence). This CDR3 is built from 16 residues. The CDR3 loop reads CSARDTGTSGANVLTF. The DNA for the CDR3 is TGCAGTGCTAGAGATACAGGGACTTCTGGGGCCAACGTCCTGACTTTC.

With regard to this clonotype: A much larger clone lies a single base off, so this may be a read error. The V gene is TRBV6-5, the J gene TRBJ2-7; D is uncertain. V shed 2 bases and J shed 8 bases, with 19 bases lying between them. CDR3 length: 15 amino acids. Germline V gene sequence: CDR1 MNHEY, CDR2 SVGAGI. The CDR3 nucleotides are TGTGCCAGCAGTTACCACCCGAGCTCCTACAATAAGCAGTACTTC. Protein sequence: CASSYHPSSYNKQYF.

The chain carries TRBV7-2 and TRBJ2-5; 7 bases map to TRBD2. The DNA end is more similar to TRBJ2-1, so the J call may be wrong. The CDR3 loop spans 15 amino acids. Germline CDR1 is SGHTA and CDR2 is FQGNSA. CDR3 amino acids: CASTLHASGYNEQFF. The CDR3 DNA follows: TGTGCCAGCACCCTCCATGCTAGCGGTTACAATGAGCAGTTCTTC.

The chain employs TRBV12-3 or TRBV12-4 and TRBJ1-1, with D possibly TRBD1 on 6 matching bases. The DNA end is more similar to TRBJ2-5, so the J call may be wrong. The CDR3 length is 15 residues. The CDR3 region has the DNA TGTGCCAGCAGCCCACGGACAGCCTATCCGCAGACCCAGTACTTC. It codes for CASSPRTAYPQTQYF.

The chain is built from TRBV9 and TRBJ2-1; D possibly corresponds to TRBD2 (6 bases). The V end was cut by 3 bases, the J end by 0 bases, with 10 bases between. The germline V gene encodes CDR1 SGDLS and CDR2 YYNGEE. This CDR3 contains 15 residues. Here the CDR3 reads CASSEGLGSYNEQFF. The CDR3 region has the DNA TGTGCCAGCAGCGAGGGACTGGGCTCCTACAATGAGCAGTTCTTC.

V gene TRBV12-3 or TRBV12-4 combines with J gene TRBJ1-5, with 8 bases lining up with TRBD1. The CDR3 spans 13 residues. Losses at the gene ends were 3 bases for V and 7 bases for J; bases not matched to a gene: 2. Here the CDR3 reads CASSLTGDQPQHF. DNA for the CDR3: TGTGCCAGCAGTTTGACAGGGGACCAGCCCCAGCATTTT.

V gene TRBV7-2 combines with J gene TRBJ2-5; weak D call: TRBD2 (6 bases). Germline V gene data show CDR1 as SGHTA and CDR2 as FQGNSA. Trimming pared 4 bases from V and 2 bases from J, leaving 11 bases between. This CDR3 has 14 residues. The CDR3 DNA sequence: TGTGCCAGCAGCTGGGGCGGGGCTCAAGAGACCCAGTACTTC. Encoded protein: CASSWGGAQETQYF.

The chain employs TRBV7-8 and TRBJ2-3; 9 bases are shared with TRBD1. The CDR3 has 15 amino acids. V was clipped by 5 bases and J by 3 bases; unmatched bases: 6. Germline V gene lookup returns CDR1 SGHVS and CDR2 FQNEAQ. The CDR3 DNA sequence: TGTGCCAGCAGCGAGGGACAGGGCCGGACAGATACGCAGTATTTT. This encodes CASSEGQGRTDTQYF. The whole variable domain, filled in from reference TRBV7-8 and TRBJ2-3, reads GAGVSQSPRYKVAKRGQDVALRCDPISGHVSLFWYQQALGQGPEFLTYFQNEAQLDKSGLPSDRFFAERPEGSVSTLKIQRTQQEDSAVYLCASSEGQGRTDTQYFGPGTRLTVL.

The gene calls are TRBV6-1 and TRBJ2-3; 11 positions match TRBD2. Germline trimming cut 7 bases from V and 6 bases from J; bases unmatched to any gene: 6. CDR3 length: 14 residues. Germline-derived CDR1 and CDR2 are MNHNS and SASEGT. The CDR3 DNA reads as TGTGCCAGCAAAGGAGGACTAGCGGGTGATACGCAGTATTTT. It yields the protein CASKGGLAGDTQYF.

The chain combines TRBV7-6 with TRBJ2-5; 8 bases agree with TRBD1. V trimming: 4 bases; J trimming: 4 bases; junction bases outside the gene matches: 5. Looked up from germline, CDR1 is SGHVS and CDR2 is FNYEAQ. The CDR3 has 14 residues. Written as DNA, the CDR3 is TGTGCCAGCAGCTCTGGACAGGGCGGAGAGACCCAGTACTTC. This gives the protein CASSSGQGGETQYF.

CDR3 nucleotide sequence: TGTGCCAGCAGCTTGGGCCGGGACACCCCGACCTATGGCTACACCTTC. Its translation is CASSLGRDTPTYGYTF. V is TRBV7-2 and J is TRBJ2-7; a possible D gene is TRBD1 (6 bases). TRBJ1-2 explains the end of the DNA better; the J call may be wrong. The germline V gene has CDR1 SGHTA and CDR2 FQGNSA. The CDR3 is 16 residues long.

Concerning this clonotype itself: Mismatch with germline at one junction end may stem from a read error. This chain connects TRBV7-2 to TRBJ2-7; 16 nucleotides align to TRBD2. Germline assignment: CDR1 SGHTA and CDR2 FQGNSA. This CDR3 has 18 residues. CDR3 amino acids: CASSSAGGLAGGRYEQYF. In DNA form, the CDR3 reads TGTGCCAGCAGCTCCGCAGGGGGACTAGCGGGAGGGAGGTACGAGCAGTACTTT.

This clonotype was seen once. CDR3 amino acids: CASSFGGPGYTF. The CDR3 DNA reads as TGTGCCAGCAGCTTCGGTGGCCCTGGCTACACCTTC. The chain combines TRBV7-3 with TRBJ1-2; D is undetermined. The CDR3 totals 12 residues. V lost 3 bases to trimming and J lost 7 bases, with 9 bases between them. The germline gives CDR1 SGHTA, CDR2 FQGTGA.